This T cell receptor beta chain originates from a study of T cell repertoires in cytomegalovirus infection. Across the study: Shared public TCR beta signatures pointed to both CMV infection and a matching HLA type.

This clonotype has a handful of counts. Its antigen remains unknown. Points from the study as a whole: Carriage of CMV together with the relevant HLA was identifiable through cumulative public TCR beta family frequency. Dominant in the ex vivo response were TCR beta clonotypes restricted by HLA-C and specific for CMV.

TCRdb reprocessed the reads with MiXCR, giving one entry per CDR3 protein. The table has about 740,000 distinct CDR3 sequences, under 40% seen once; the top ten hold roughly 2.9%. This CDR3 spans 17 amino acids. With 8 bases removed from V and 1 base from J, the gap between germline ends came to 22 bases. Specimen: PBMCs. The sequence was obtained from a human donor in good health (CMV status not recorded). Some clones in this sample may be carry-over from other donors' samples. V usage is TRBV5-3 and J usage is TRBJ2-4; D remains ambiguous. TRBV5-3 is treated as an ORF (open reading frame) with a function not yet certain. The CDR3 protein is CASSPSSFSGAKNIQYF. The CDR3, as DNA: TGTGCCAGCAGCCCGTCGAGTTTCTCCGGGGCCAAAAACATTCAGTACTTC.